This TCR beta chain stems from a study of regulatory T cells in long-lasting Graves disease. Time point described: persistent/refractory GD, antithyroid drugs over 5 years with positive TRAb. With RNA extracted from PBMCs as input, the TCR library was made. TCR beta libraries were built with iRepertoire HTBI primers and Arm-PCR of CDR3 regions. TCRdb processed the multiplex PCR reads anew with MiXCR; each CDR3 protein has one entry. This table has 650,000 to 700,000 distinct CDR3 sequences, about 32% appearing once. Losses at the gene ends were 3 bases for V and 4 bases for J; bases not matched to a gene: 1. CDR1 is DFQATT and CDR2 is SNEGSKA in the germline V gene (reference sequence). This CDR3 is built from 12 residues. This clonotype was found a few times.

This TCR derives from a female donor with Graves disease. The specimen comprised peripheral blood mononuclear cells (PBMCs), sampled when the disease was refractory, from a patient treated with antithyroid drugs. This chain uses TRBV20-1 with TRBJ1-1, with 8 bases that match TRBD1. CDR3 loop: CSASGQGTEAFF. The DNA for the CDR3 is TGCAGTGCTAGTGGACAGGGCACTGAAGCTTTCTTT.